This T cell receptor beta chain was sequenced for a study of CXCR3-negative and CXCR3-positive naive CD8 T cells. TRB cDNA libraries were made by UMI-labeled 5' RACE. Using the 5' RACE reads, TCRdb records one entry per CDR3 protein without DNA. The table for this sample gives about 57,000 distinct CDR3 sequences. General observations from the study: Researchers reported similar TRBV-TRBJ usage in naive CXCR3-negative and CXCR3-positive cells, though memory differed. TCR strength was inferred from TRB CDR3 properties, while surface CD5 was comparable between naive subsets. Cryopreserved cells showed partially decreased CXCR3 expression, and most assays used fresh PBMCs. Diversity proved comparably high across both naive subsets and much lower in memory CD8+ cells.

A word on this clonotype: Antigen unknown.

CDR3 length: 14 residues. CDR1 and CDR2 from the germline V gene are WNHNN and SYGVQD (reference sequence). The rearrangement uses TRBV10-1 and TRBJ2-4; TCRdb indicates TRBD2, and absent DNA this call remains unverified. The source material was memory CD8+ T cells from blood. The TCR was taken from a human donor in good health. Some clones in this sample may be carry-over from other donors' samples. The CDR3 loop reads CASSDREAQNIQYF.